The 25 T cell receptor beta chains below were found in one sample sequenced in a study of blood T cell repertoires in COVID-19. The protocol was immunoSEQ multiplex PCR, while the TCRdb copy is restricted to in-frame clones and leaves out a portion. The sample records 150,000 or so clones, 65% to 85% being singletons. Sample: peripheral blood. The receptor set was obtained from an older woman with acute or convalescent COVID-19.

The chain links TRBV19 to TRBJ2-3; 10 bases map to TRBD2. V was clipped by 7 bases and J by 1 base; unmatched bases: 8. The germline V gene encodes CDR1 LNHDA and CDR2 SQIVND (reference sequence). The CDR3 is 16 amino acids. The CDR3 loop reads CASNQKRGGGTDTQYF. CDR3 in DNA: TGTGCCAGTAATCAAAAGCGGGGGGGAGGCACAGATACGCAGTATTTT. Looking up the rest from reference TRBV19 and TRBJ2-3 gives the full variable domain: DGGITQSPKYLFRKEGQNVTLSCEQNLNHDAMYWYRQDPGQGLRLIYYSQIVNDFQKGDIAEGYSVSREKKESFPLTVTSAQKNPTAFYLCASNQKRGGGTDTQYFGPGTRLTVL.

V and J are TRBV19 and TRBJ1-1; D not resolved. The CDR3 covers 14 residues. The germline CDR1 and CDR2 sequences are LNHDA and SQIVND (reference sequence). V lost 2 bases, J lost 0 bases, and 7 bases lay in between. The CDR3 protein is CASSIQAMNTEAFF. The CDR3 DNA reads TGTGCCAGTAGTATACAGGCCATGAACACTGAAGCTTTCTTT.

This chain connects TRBV3-1 (or the pseudogene TRBV3-2) to TRBJ2-3; 9 positions match TRBD2. V shed 6 bases and J 0 bases; nucleotides not matched to a gene: 7. Germline lookup yields CDR1 LGHDT and CDR2 YNNKEL (reference sequence). The CDR3 totals 16 residues. The CDR3: CASRPGTSLSTDTQYF. In DNA, the CDR3 is TGTGCCAGCAGACCAGGGACTAGCCTTAGCACAGATACGCAGTATTTT.

The rearrangement links TRBV5-4 to TRBJ1-1, with 7 bases matching TRBD1. Germline V gives CDR1 SGHNT, CDR2 YYREEE (reference sequence). Trimming cost V 4 bases and J 5 bases; bases outside gene matches: 11. CDR3 length: 15 amino acids. CDR3 sequence: CASSARRQGTTEAFF. The CDR3 nucleotides read TGTGCCAGCAGCGCGCGCCGACAGGGAACGACTGAAGCTTTCTTT.

The rearrangement links TRBV18 to TRBJ2-3, with D possibly being TRBD1 (6 bases). The V end was cut by 0 bases, the J end by 3 bases, with 10 bases between. The CDR3 covers 15 residues. Germline CDR1 is KGHSH and CDR2 is LQKENI. CDR3 sequence: CASSPPGQGTDTQYF. CDR3 sequence (DNA): TGTGCCAGCTCACCACCGGGGCAGGGGACAGATACGCAGTATTTT.

The chain's CDR3 is CASSGQIGQPQHF. CDR3 coding DNA: TGCGCCAGCAGCGGACAGATTGGGCAGCCCCAGCATTTT. V usage is TRBV10-2 and J usage is TRBJ1-5, with D possibly being TRBD1 (6 bases). Looked up from germline, CDR1 is WSHSY and CDR2 is SAAADI. The CDR3 consists of 13 residues. V was shortened by 6 bases and J by 7 bases, with 13 bases between the two germline ends.

This chain joins TRBV7-2 and TRBJ2-7, with 7 bases lining up with TRBD1. With V trimmed by 3 bases and J by 4 bases, 3 bases remained unmatched. CDR3 size: 13 residues. Looked up from germline, CDR1 is SGHTA and CDR2 is FQGNSA. The CDR3 bases are TGTGCCAGCAGCTTTGACAGGGAATACGAGCAGTACTTC. This encodes CASSFDREYEQYF.

This chain links TRBV7-9 with TRBJ2-4, with D possibly TRBD2 on 6 matching bases. Germline V gene sequence: CDR1 SEHNR, CDR2 FQNEAQ (reference sequence). The length of the CDR3 is 14 residues. V was pared by 3 bases and J by 1 base, with 7 bases between. The CDR3 is CASSFGGAKNIQYF. The CDR3 DNA is TGTGCCAGCAGCTTCGGGGGTGCCAAAAACATTCAGTACTTC.

The chain's CDR3 is CASSLPGREGYGYTF. CDR3 DNA sequence: TGTGCCAGCAGCCTACCTGGTAGGGAGGGCTATGGCTACACCTTC. This chain connects TRBV7-9 to TRBJ1-2; no definite D call. Germline V gene lookup returns CDR1 SEHNR and CDR2 FQNEAQ (reference sequence). The CDR3 is made up of 15 amino acids. V was trimmed by 5 bases and J by 4 bases, leaving 17 bases between them.

The gene calls are TRBV7-8 and TRBJ2-5; 8 nucleotides line up with TRBD2. Germline loops: CDR1 SGHVS, CDR2 FQNEAQ. The CDR3 is made up of 16 amino acids. V trimming: 2 bases; J trimming: 4 bases; junction bases outside the gene matches: 9. The CDR3 region is CASSLRGLVGGETQYF. The CDR3 DNA sequence: TGTGCCAGCAGCTTAAGGGGACTAGTCGGGGGAGAGACCCAGTACTTC.

The chain recombines TRBV19 with TRBJ2-3, with TRBD2 as a possible D gene (5 bases). V was shortened by 5 bases and J by 2 bases, with 11 bases between the two germline ends. CDR3 length: 14 amino acids. Per the germline V gene, CDR1 is LNHDA and CDR2 is SQIVND (reference sequence). CDR3 bases: TGTGCCAGTAGTGTCCGGGGATACACAGATACGCAGTATTTT. As protein: CASSVRGYTDTQYF.

In this sample, this clone turned up once. This chain connects TRBV6-2 or TRBV6-3 to TRBJ1-2, with TRBD1 identical over 12 bases. The CDR3 length is 16 residues. Trimming removed 6 bases from V and 3 bases from J; junction bases left unmatched: 8. Germline V gene sequence: CDR1 MNHEY, CDR2 SVGEGT. The CDR3 nucleotides are TGTGCCAGCAGCCCTACGGGACAGGGGGCCCACTATGGCTACACCTTC. The encoded protein is CASSPTGQGAHYGYTF.

This clone was counted once. This chain links TRBV12-5 with TRBJ2-7, with 11 bases identical to TRBD1. CDR1 is LGHNT and CDR2 is FRNRAP in the germline V gene. The trim removed 2 bases at V and 6 bases at J, leaving 6 bases unmatched. The CDR3 runs 15 residues. This CDR3 is CASGLPRTGGSEQYF. The CDR3 nucleotides are TGTGCTAGTGGTTTGCCCCGGACAGGGGGCTCCGAGCAGTACTTC.

This chain uses TRBV28 with TRBJ1-5, with 7 bases that match TRBD1. This CDR3 is 14 amino acids long. Germline values: CDR1 MDHEN, CDR2 SYDVKM. V lost 3 bases, J lost 5 bases, and 4 bases stayed unmatched. This chain's CDR3 is CASSLAQGYQPQHF. For the CDR3, the DNA is TGTGCCAGCAGTTTGGCACAGGGGTATCAGCCCCAGCATTTT. The full variable domain, with the rest looked up from reference TRBV28 and TRBJ1-5, is DVKVTQSSRYLVKRTGEKVFLECVQDMDHENMFWYRQDPGLGLRLIYFSYDVKMKEKGDIPEGYSVSREKKERFSLILESASTNQTSMYLCASSLAQGYQPQHFGDGTRLSIL.

This clone has only one observation. This rearrangement joins TRBV9 to TRBJ2-2; perhaps TRBD2 as D (5 bases). The CDR3 length is 14 residues. Germline CDR1 is SGDLS and CDR2 is YYNGEE. The V and J ends lost 2 bases and 4 bases respectively, with 9 bases between them. CDR3 region: CASSVLEVTGELFF. The CDR3 nucleotides are TGTGCCAGCAGCGTCCTGGAGGTCACCGGGGAGCTGTTTTTT. Using reference TRBV9 and TRBJ2-2 for the parts outside the CDR3, the full variable domain is DSGVTQTPKHLITATGQRVTLRCSPRSGDLSVYWYQQSLDQGLQFLIQYYNGEERAKGNILERFSAQQFPDLHSELNLSSLELGDSALYFCASSVLEVTGELFFGEGSRLTVL.

The chain has TRBV18 and TRBJ2-7; 7 bases line up with TRBD2. This CDR3 has 14 residues. After removal of 4 bases from V and 7 bases from J, the junction contained 10 bases not matched to a gene. In germline, CDR1 is KGHSH, CDR2 LQKENI. This CDR3 reads CASSRGGVLQEQYF. As DNA, the CDR3 is TGTGCCAGCTCACGGGGAGGGGTTCTCCAGGAGCAGTACTTC.

This chain joins TRBV3-1 (or the pseudogene TRBV3-2) and TRBJ1-2; tentatively, D is TRBD1 (5 bases). The CDR3 totals 16 residues. The germline V gene has CDR1 LGHDT and CDR2 YNNKEL (reference sequence). V dropped 0 bases and J dropped 2 bases, with 13 bases sitting between them. The CDR3 DNA reads TGTGCCAGCAGCCAAGATCCTGGCAGGGCAAACTATGGCTACACCTTC. It codes for CASSQDPGRANYGYTF.

This chain uses TRBV28 with TRBJ1-2; no clear D. The V gene lost 3 bases and the J gene lost 8 bases, with 19 bases spanning the gap. Germline V CDR1 and CDR2: MDHEN, SYDVKM. This CDR3 spans 15 amino acids. The CDR3: CASSFPRKRERGYTF. For the CDR3, the DNA is TGTGCCAGCAGTTTTCCCAGAAAGCGGGAACGGGGCTACACCTTC.

The rearrangement uses TRBV2 and TRBJ2-3; no definite D call. The V and J ends lost 6 bases and 0 bases respectively, with 16 bases between them. This CDR3 is 16 amino acids long. In germline, CDR1 is SNHLY, CDR2 FYNNEI. The CDR3 sequence: CASRPMLKTSTDTQYF. CDR3 nucleotide sequence: TGTGCCAGCAGGCCGATGCTGAAAACTAGCACAGATACGCAGTATTTT.

As to this clone: Other DNA variants within this sample encode the same CDR3. The rearrangement joins TRBV18 to TRBJ2-7; 10 bases fit TRBD1. The CDR3 has 16 residues. V trimming: 3 bases; J trimming: 0 bases; junction bases outside the gene matches: 5. The germline V gene has CDR1 KGHSH and CDR2 LQKENI. CDR3 sequence reads: CASSPLGTGVSYEQYF. CDR3 DNA: TGTGCCAGCTCACCTCTCGGGACAGGGGTCTCCTACGAGCAGTACTTC.

This chain joins TRBV9 and TRBJ2-1; TRBD2 aligns across 13 bases. Germline CDR1 reads SGDLS; CDR2 reads YYNGEE. The CDR3 has 16 amino acids. The V gene end was trimmed by 4 bases and the J gene end by 7 bases; junction bases not matched to a gene: 8. The CDR3 DNA reads as TGTGCCAGCAGCTTCCGACTAGCGGGGGGAGGGAATGAGCAGTTCTTC. It encodes CASSFRLAGGGNEQFF.

This clone was recorded only once. The V gene is TRBV7-6, the J gene TRBJ2-2, with 7 bases identical to TRBD1. CDR3 length: 17 residues. The V and J ends lost 5 bases and 0 bases, in that order; junction bases with no gene match: 9. CDR1 is SGHVS, CDR2 FNYEAQ, per germline. CDR3 bases: TGTGCCAGCAGCGTCTACAAGGGGGCCTCGAACACCGGGGAGCTGTTTTTT. Protein: CASSVYKGASNTGELFF.

This clone has a count of ten or more. The gene calls are TRBV7-6 and TRBJ1-5; no clear D gene. Per germline, CDR1 SGHVS and CDR2 FNYEAQ. The V and J ends lost 5 bases and 4 bases respectively, with 15 bases between them. This CDR3 comprises 15 residues. The CDR3 loop is CASSISGRRNQPQHF. The CDR3 DNA is TGTGCCAGCAGCATTAGCGGACGGAGGAATCAGCCCCAGCATTTT.

V is TRBV4-2 and J is TRBJ1-1, with 7 positions matching TRBD1. Germline lookup yields CDR1 LGHNA and CDR2 YNFKEQ. J was trimmed by 0 bases and V by 1 base; bases with no gene match: 5. The CDR3 is 16 residues long. In nucleotides, the CDR3 is TGTGCCAGCAGCCAAGTAGGGACAGATCTGAACACTGAAGCTTTCTTT. Residues: CASSQVGTDLNTEAFF.

The chain carries TRBV7-2 and TRBJ1-2; 8 nucleotides align to TRBD1. CDR1 and CDR2 from the germline V gene are SGHTA and FQGNSA. The CDR3 extends over 15 amino acids. V lost 5 bases, J lost 2 bases, and 7 bases stayed unmatched. The CDR3 nucleotides read TGTGCCAGCAGCACAACAGGGGGTCTCAACTATGGCTACACCTTC. This encodes CASSTTGGLNYGYTF.